This T cell receptor (beta chain) originates from a study of T cells in women clearing cervical HPV infection. Study as a whole: No precancer developed; the control's incident HPV16 infection cleared within 12 months. Study-wide findings and caveats: Effector/memory and HPV-specific T cells were not isolated, and association timing is unknown. Cases and controls were distinguished at AUC just under 0.85 by richness and V genes.

Genomic DNA, averaging about 1,200 ng per sample, yielded TCR beta CDR3 via immunoSEQ. Assay: immunoSEQ multiplex PCR; the TCRdb copy retains only in-frame clones and omits some. This sample contains roughly 25,000 clones. This CDR3 is built from 17 residues. CDR1 and CDR2 from the germline V gene are MGHRA and YSYEKL. Trimming removed 3 bases at V and 2 bases at J, with 19 bases between. Notes on this clone: Its target is not known. Sequencing ends 3 residues short of the CDR3 end; the germline J gene provides the rest.

Specimen: blood buffy coat. The clonotype was recovered from a woman between 18 and 70 years old with a cervical HPV16 infection that either progressed to CIN3+ or cleared (not recorded which). The rearrangement uses TRBV4-1 and TRBJ1-2; D call uncertain. The CDR3 reads CASSHHVTVSNNYGYTF. Partial CDR3 DNA: TGCGCCAGCAGCCACCACGTAACAGTCTCTAACAACTATGGC.